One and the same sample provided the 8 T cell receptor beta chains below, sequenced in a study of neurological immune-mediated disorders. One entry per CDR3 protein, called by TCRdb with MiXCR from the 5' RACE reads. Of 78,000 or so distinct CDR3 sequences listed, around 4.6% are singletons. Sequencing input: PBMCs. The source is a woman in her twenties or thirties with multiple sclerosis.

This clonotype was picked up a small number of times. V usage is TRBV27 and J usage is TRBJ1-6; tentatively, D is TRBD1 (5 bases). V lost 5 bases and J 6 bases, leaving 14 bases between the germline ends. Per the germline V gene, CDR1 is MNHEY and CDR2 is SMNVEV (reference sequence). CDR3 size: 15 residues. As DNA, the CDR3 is TGTGCCAGCAGTCAGGGTACGGGCGGTAATTCACCCCTCCACTTT. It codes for CASSQGTGGNSPLHF.

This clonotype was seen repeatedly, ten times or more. CDR3 nucleotides: TGTGCCAGCAGCCCTGCCCTCTCTGGGGCCAACGTCCTGACTTTC. As protein: CASSPALSGANVLTF. The chain links TRBV7-3 to TRBJ2-6; D not certain. The germline CDR1 and CDR2 sequences are SGHTA and FQGTGA. This CDR3 spans 15 amino acids. V lost 5 bases and J lost 0, with 8 bases in between.

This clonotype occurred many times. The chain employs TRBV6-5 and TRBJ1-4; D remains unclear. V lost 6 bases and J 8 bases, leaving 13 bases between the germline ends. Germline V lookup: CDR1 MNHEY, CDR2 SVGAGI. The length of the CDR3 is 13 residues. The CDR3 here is CASRPGKFEKLFF. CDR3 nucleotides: TGTGCCAGCAGACCAGGAAAGTTCGAAAAACTGTTTTTT.

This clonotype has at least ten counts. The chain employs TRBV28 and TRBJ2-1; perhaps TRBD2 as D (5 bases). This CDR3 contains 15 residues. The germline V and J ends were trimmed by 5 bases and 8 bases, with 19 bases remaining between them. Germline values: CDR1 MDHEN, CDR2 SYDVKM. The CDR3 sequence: CASSTWTGGHYEQFF. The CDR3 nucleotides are TGTGCCAGCAGTACCTGGACTGGTGGGCATTATGAGCAGTTCTTC. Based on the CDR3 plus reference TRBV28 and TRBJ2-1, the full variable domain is DVKVTQSSRYLVKRTGEKVFLECVQDMDHENMFWYRQDPGLGLRLIYFSYDVKMKEKGDIPEGYSVSREKKERFSLILESASTNQTSMYLCASSTWTGGHYEQFFGPGTRLTVL.

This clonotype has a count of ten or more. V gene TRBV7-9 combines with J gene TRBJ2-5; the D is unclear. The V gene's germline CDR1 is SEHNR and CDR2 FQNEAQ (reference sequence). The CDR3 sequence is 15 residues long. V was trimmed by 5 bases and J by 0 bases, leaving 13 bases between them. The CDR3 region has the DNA TGTGCCAGCAGCCCGCCCAGTGGGTACCAAGAGACCCAGTACTTC. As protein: CASSPPSGYQETQYF.

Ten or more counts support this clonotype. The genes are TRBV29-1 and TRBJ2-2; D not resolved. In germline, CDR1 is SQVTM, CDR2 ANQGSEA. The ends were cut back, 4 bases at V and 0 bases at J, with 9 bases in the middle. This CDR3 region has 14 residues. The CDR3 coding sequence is TGCAGCGTTGGAACACCGACGAACACCGGGGAGCTGTTTTTT. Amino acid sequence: CSVGTPTNTGELFF.

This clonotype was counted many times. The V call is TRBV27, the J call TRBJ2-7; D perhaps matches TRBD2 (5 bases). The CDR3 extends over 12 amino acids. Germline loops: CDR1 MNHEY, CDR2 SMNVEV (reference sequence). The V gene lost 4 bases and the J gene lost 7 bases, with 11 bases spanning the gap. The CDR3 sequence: CASSSCRREQYV. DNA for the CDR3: TGTGCCAGCAGTTCGTGCCGGAGGGAGCAGTACGTC.

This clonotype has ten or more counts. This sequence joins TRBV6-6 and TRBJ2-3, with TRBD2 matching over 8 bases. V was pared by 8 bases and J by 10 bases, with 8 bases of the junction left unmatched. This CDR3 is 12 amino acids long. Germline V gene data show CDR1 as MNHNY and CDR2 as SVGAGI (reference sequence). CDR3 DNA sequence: TGTGCCAGCTCTTTAGCGGGGACATCGCAGTATTTT. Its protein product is CASSLAGTSQYF.